This TCR beta chain was retrieved from a study of cytomegalovirus exposure and HLA in healthy donors. Study at large: Earlier work reported 117 million unique TCR beta sequences from 150 million to 200 million T cells. Study-level results: In an earlier analysis, about 87% or about 30%: the productive usage of most TCR beta V segments.

On this clone itself: Its antigen remains unidentified. The sample contains more than one DNA sequence encoding this CDR3.

V dropped 0 bases and J dropped 9; count of bases not matched to a gene: 1. This CDR3 is built from 15 residues. CDR1 is SGDLS and CDR2 is YYNGEE in the germline V gene. Primers included in the PCR were 60 Vbeta and 13 Jbeta primers. The assay was immunoSEQ multiplex PCR, and TCRdb's table has in-frame clones only and misses some. Its table lists 45,000 to 55,000 clones. Input material: PBMCs. The V and J genes are TRBV9 and TRBJ1-6; 12 bases agree with TRBD1. The origin of this receptor is a woman in her forties or fifties in good health and CMV-seropositive. CDR3 DNA: TGTGCCAGCAGCGTAGGGGACAGGGGGCTTTCACCCCTCCACTTT. This encodes CASSVGDRGLSPLHF. The variable domain in full, with the rest retrieved from reference TRBV9 and TRBJ1-6, is DSGVTQTPKHLITATGQRVTLRCSPRSGDLSVYWYQQSLDQGLQFLIQYYNGEERAKGNILERFSAQQFPDLHSELNLSSLELGDSALYFCASSVGDRGLSPLHFGNGTRLTVT.